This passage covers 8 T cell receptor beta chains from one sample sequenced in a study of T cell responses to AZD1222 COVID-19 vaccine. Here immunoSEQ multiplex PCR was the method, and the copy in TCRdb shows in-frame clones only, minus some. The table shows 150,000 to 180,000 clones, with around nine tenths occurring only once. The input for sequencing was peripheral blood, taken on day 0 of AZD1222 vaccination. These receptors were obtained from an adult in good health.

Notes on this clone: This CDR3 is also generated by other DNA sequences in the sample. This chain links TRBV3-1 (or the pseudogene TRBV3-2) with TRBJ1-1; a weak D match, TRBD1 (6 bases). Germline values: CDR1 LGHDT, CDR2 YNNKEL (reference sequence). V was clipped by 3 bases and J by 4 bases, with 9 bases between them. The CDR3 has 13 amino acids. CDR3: CASSQGAGTEAFF. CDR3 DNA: TGTGCCAGCAGCCAGGGGGCTGGCACTGAAGCTTTCTTT.

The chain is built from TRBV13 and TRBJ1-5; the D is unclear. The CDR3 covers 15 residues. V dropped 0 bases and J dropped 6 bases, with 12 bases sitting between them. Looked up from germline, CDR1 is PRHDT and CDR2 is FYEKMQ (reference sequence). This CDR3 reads CASSLGSKVPQPQHF. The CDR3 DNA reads TGTGCCAGCAGCTTAGGCTCGAAAGTACCTCAGCCCCAGCATTTT.

The CDR3 is CATSSWIGQRTNYGYTF. CDR3 coding DNA: TGTGCCACCAGCAGTTGGATCGGGCAGAGAACTAACTATGGCTACACCTTC. The chain links TRBV15 to TRBJ1-2; D unclear. This CDR3 is 17 amino acids long. Germline CDR1 and CDR2: LNHNV and YYDKDF (reference sequence). The ends were cut back, 3 bases at V and 0 bases at J, with 17 bases in the middle.

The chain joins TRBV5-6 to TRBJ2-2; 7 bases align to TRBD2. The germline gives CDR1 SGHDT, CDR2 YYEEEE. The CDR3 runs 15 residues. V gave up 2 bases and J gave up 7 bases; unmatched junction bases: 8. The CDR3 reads CASSFEREFYGELFF. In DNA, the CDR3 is TGTGCCAGCAGCTTCGAGCGGGAATTTTACGGGGAGCTGTTTTTT.

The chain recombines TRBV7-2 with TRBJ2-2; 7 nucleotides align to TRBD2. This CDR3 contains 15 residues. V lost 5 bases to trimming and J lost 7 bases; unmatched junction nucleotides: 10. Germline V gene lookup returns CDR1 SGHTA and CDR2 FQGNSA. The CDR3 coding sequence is TGTGCCAGCAGCCCTCTAGCGGTCGGAGTCGGGGAGCTGTTTTTT. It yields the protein CASSPLAVGVGELFF.

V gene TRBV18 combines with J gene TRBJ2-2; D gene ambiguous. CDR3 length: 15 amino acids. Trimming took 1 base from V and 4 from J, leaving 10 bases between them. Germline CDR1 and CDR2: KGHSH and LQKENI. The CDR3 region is CASSPRTGFTGELFF. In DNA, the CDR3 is TGTGCCAGCTCACCACGAACCGGATTCACCGGGGAGCTGTTTTTT.

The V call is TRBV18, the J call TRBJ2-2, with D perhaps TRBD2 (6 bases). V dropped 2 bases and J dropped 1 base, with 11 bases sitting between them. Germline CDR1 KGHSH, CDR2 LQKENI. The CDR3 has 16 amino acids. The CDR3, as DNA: TGTGCCAGCTCACCAAGACCGGGGGTGAACACCGGGGAGCTGTTTTTT. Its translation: CASSPRPGVNTGELFF.

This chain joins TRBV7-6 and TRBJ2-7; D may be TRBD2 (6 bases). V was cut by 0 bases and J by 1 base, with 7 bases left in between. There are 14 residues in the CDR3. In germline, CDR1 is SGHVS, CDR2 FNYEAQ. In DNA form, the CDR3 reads TGTGCCAGCAGCTTAGCGGAGGGATCCTACGAGCAGTACTTC. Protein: CASSLAEGSYEQYF.